The rows below give T cell receptor beta chains drawn from one sample of a study of cytomegalovirus exposure and HLA in healthy donors. Clones were read by immunoSEQ multiplex PCR, and TCRdb kept only the in-frame ones, dropping some. The sample has 100,000 to 150,000 clones; over 65% are singletons. Material for sequencing was PBMCs. These receptors originate from a woman aged 40 to 49 in good health and CMV-seronegative. CDR3s include the opening cysteine and the closing phenylalanine or tryptophan. A D gene is named only where the DNA matches it firmly. Expanded clones are given a class, and other clones once, few, many or no size at all.

clone size	J gene	V gene	D gene	CDR3 DNA	CDR3 protein
.	TRBJ2-5	TRBV1	.	TGCACCAGCAGCCAAGATATTCAGCGGGAGGGCCGCCTCCAAGAGACCCAGTACTTC	CTSSQDIQREGRLQETQYF
.	TRBJ1-1	TRBV19	.	TGTGCCAGTAGTATAGATCTGACTGAAGCTTTCTTT	CASSIDLTEAFF
few	TRBJ2-1	TRBV18	TRBD2	TGTGCCAGCTCACCATCCCAATTAGCGGGAGCGGTGGAGCAGTTCTTC	CASSPSQLAGAVEQFF
.	TRBJ2-1	TRBV19	.	TGTGCCAGTACCCCAAGGGGGGGCCTGCTTGGCCATGAGCAGTTCTTC	CASTPRGGLLGHEQFF
.	TRBJ2-7	TRBV7-2	TRBD2	TGTGCCAGCAGCCGGACTAGCGGGCCCAGCGAGCAGTACTTC	CASSRTSGPSEQYF
.	TRBJ1-3	TRBV28	TRBD1	TGTGCCAGCAGTTCACCGGGACAGAGCTCTGGAAACACCATATATTTT	CASSSPGQSSGNTIYF
.	TRBJ1-6	TRBV2	.	TGTGCCAGCAATCCGGTATACTCCTATAATTCACCCCTCCACTTT	CASNPVYSYNSPLHF
.	TRBJ2-3	TRBV7-3	TRBD1	TGTGCCAGCAGCCACAGGGGGGATACGCAGTATTTT	CASSHRGDTQYF
.	TRBJ2-2	TRBV7-6	.	TGTGCCAGCAGCTTGAAACTTGTGGACACCGGGGAGCTGTTTTTT	CASSLKLVDTGELFF
.	TRBJ2-3	TRBV10-1	.	TGCGCCAGCAGTGAGAATGAGGAAAGCACAGATACGCAGTATTTT	CASSENEESTDTQYF
once	TRBJ1-1	TRBV4-2	TRBD1	TGTGCCAGCAGCCAAGTCACAGGGGTGGACACTGAAGCTTTCTTT	CASSQVTGVDTEAFF
.	TRBJ2-1	TRBV10-3	TRBD2	TGTGCCATCACTGGACTAGAGGACAATGAGCAGTTCTTC	CAITGLEDNEQFF
once	TRBJ1-6	TRBV6-5	.	TGTGCCAGCAGTTACGGGGGCCTAGTGGATTCACCCCTCCACTTT	CASSYGGLVDSPLHF
once	TRBJ1-2	TRBV7-2	.	TGTGCCAGCAGCTTATCGGGGGATTGGGGCTACACCTTC	CASSLSGDWGYTF
.	TRBJ1-4	TRBV5-1	.	TGCGCCAGCAGCCTGGGGGGCCCCGGTAATGAAAAACTGTTTTTT	CASSLGGPGNEKLFF
.	TRBJ2-2	TRBV2	TRBD1	TGTGCCAGCAGACCTCCGGGACAGGGTGGCGGGGAGCTGTTTTTT	CASRPPGQGGGELFF
.	TRBJ2-7	TRBV4-2	TRBD2	TGTGCCAGCAGCCAAGCGGGGGGTAGGGACGAGCAGTACTTC	CASSQAGGRDEQYF
.	TRBJ2-3	TRBV7-2	TRBD2	TGTGCCAGCAGCTCCTTAGCGGGAGTGAGAGATACGCAGTATTTT	CASSSLAGVRDTQYF
.	TRBJ2-5	TRBV19	.	TGTGCCAGTAGTTTCACGGGACACCTCCAAGAGACCCAGTACTTC	CASSFTGHLQETQYF
.	TRBJ2-7	TRBV28	TRBD1	TGTGCCAGCAGCCGAGACAGGGGCGAGCAGTACTTC	CASSRDRGEQYF
.	TRBJ2-3	TRBV15	.	TGTGCCACCAGCCCTCCGGAGGGGATGCCAGATACGCAGTATTTT	CATSPPEGMPDTQYF
.	TRBJ1-3	TRBV5-6	.	TGTGCCAGCAGCTGGGGCAGGGGTGGAAACACCATATATTTT	CASSWGRGGNTIYF
.	TRBJ1-2	TRBV19	.	TGTGCCAGTAGTGCTTCGACTTCTAACTATGGCTACACCTTC	CASSASTSNYGYTF
.	TRBJ2-7	TRBV7-9	.	TGTGCCAGCAGCCCAGTGGGTAGGCCTGCGGGGGAGCAGTACTTC	CASSPVGRPAGEQYF
.	TRBJ2-1	TRBV11-2	TRBD2	TGTGCCAGCAGCTTAGATCTCACTAGCGGGAAATACAATGAGCAGTTCTTC	CASSLDLTSGKYNEQFF
.	TRBJ1-5	TRBV28	TRBD1	TGTGCCAGCAGTTTCTTTGGACGACAGGGCCATCAGCCCCAGCATTTT	CASSFFGRQGHQPQHF
.	TRBJ2-1	TRBV7-9	TRBD2	TGTGCCAGCAGCCTCGGACTAGCGAATGAGCAGTTCTTC	CASSLGLANEQFF
.	TRBJ2-5	TRBV28	.	TGTGCCAGCAGTTCTGGAGGGTTGTCGGAGACCCAGTACTTC	CASSSGGLSETQYF
.	TRBJ1-1	TRBV4-2	.	TGTGCCAGCAGCCAAGATTTATGGGGGGGTTACGGTGAAGCTTTCTTT	CASSQDLWGGYGEAFF
.	TRBJ2-1	TRBV7-8	TRBD2	TGTGCCAGCAGTTACGGACGGAGACTAGCGGGAGAACCCAATGAGCAGTTCTTC	CASSYGRRLAGEPNEQFF